The clone carrying this T cell receptor beta chain was observed a few times. CDR3 length: 14 amino acids. The ends were cut back, 7 bases at V and 1 base at J, with 13 bases in the middle. This sample was taken from a study of blood T cell repertoires in COVID-19. On the study more broadly: Some COVID-19 samples were acute and others convalescent; all came from the United States, Italy and Spain. PBMCs, B-cell-depleted T cells, or T cells provided the cDNA or gDNA that made up the material.

Per the authors' pipeline: Estimates of nucleated cell counts were drawn from the amplification of reference gene primers. Assay: immunoSEQ multiplex PCR; the TCRdb copy retains only in-frame clones and omits some. V, J and clone size derive from that table, while D and trimming were established from the DNA sequence. The repertoire holds about 340,000 clones, with about 86% as singletons. This sequence originates from a man aged 25-45 years with active or convalescent COVID-19. V and J are TRBV23-1 and TRBJ1-1; D possibly corresponds to TRBD1 (6 bases). TRBV23-1 is an open reading frame, and its role is uncertain. Sequenced material: peripheral blood. The CDR3 is CASITQGGNTEAFF. The DNA for the CDR3 is TGCGCCAGCATTACACAGGGTGGGAACACTGAAGCTTTCTTT.